These 21 T cell receptor beta chains share one sample of origin, sequenced in a study of T-cell reconstitution after alpha-beta-depleted transplantation in children. TCRbeta library construction was performed incorporating unique molecular identifiers. TCRdb reprocessed the PCR reads with MiXCR, giving one entry per CDR3 protein. The data hold some 550,000 distinct CDR3 sequences, with around 20% observed a single time. The sample was PBMCs from the stem cell graft donor, taken from the stem cell graft. Source of these receptors: a human donor who donated a stem cell graft to a child with acute lymphoblastic leukemia.

This clonotype was seen more than once but under ten times. V usage is TRBV29-1 and J usage is TRBJ1-5, with 7 nucleotides matching TRBD1. V gave up 6 bases and J gave up 5 bases; unmatched junction bases: 7. The CDR3 consists of 13 residues. Germline V gene lookup returns CDR1 SQVTM and CDR2 ANQGSEA. This chain's CDR3 is CSVTNRGDQPQHF. CDR3 coding DNA: TGCAGCGTGACTAACAGGGGTGATCAGCCCCAGCATTTT. The variable domain in full, completed from reference TRBV29-1 and TRBJ1-5, reads SAVISQKPSRDICQRGTSLTIQCQVDSQVTMMFWYRQQPGQSLTLIATANQGSEATYESGFVIDKFPISRPNLTFSTLTVSNMSPEDSSIYLCSVTNRGDQPQHFGDGTRLSIL.

This clonotype was recorded a few times. The chain links TRBV24-1 to TRBJ2-3; D gene uncertain. Germline assignment: CDR1 KGHDR and CDR2 SFDVKD. Trimming removed 1 base at V and 0 bases at J, with 7 bases between. The CDR3 runs to 15 residues. The CDR3 region is CATSDFSASTDTQYF. As DNA, the CDR3 is TGTGCCACCAGTGATTTTAGTGCTAGCACAGATACGCAGTATTTT.

This clonotype showed up just a few times. The V call is TRBV20-1, the J call TRBJ2-5, with D possibly being TRBD2 (5 bases). V lost 0 bases, J lost 5 bases, and 22 bases lay in between. Germline-derived CDR1 and CDR2 are DFQATT and SNEGSKA (reference sequence). The CDR3 has 17 residues. CDR3 sequence reads: CSARDPGAVRPWETQYF. CDR3 coding DNA: TGCAGTGCTAGAGATCCAGGAGCGGTTCGCCCGTGGGAGACCCAGTACTTC.

The chain is built from TRBV20-1 and TRBJ1-5; D possibly corresponds to TRBD1 (6 bases). V lost 1 base and J 4 bases, leaving 14 bases between the germline ends. CDR1 is DFQATT, CDR2 SNEGSKA, per germline (reference sequence). The CDR3 is 15 residues long. The CDR3 sequence is CSARGSGTLNQPQHF. The CDR3 DNA sequence: TGCAGTGCTAGAGGCTCCGGGACACTAAATCAGCCCCAGCATTTT.

This clonotype was detected only a few times. V usage is TRBV4-1 and J usage is TRBJ2-7; D remains ambiguous. The germline gives CDR1 MGHRA, CDR2 YSYEKL. The CDR3 runs 13 residues. Trimming pared 1 base from V and 4 bases from J, leaving 8 bases between. The CDR3: CASSQANEYEQYF. For the CDR3, the DNA is TGCGCCAGCAGCCAAGCGAACGAATACGAGCAGTACTTC.

This clonotype has just a few counts. V is TRBV7-9 and J is TRBJ1-1, with D possibly matching TRBD1 (6 bases). Trimming took 1 base from V and 7 from J, leaving 13 bases between them. This CDR3 contains 14 residues. In germline, CDR1 is SEHNR, CDR2 FQNEAQ (reference sequence). The chain's CDR3 is CASSLENRVSEAFF. The CDR3 DNA reads as TGTGCCAGCAGCTTAGAGAACAGGGTTAGTGAAGCTTTCTTT.

V is TRBV10-3 and J is TRBJ2-3; 14 bases are shared with TRBD2. The CDR3 totals 21 residues. V shed 0 bases and J 2 bases; nucleotides not matched to a gene: 13. Germline CDR1 ENHRY, CDR2 SYGVKD. CDR3 bases: TGTGCCATCAGTGAGTCTATCCCGACTAGCGGGAGGGCCCGACCCACAGATACGCAGTATTTT. It specifies CAISESIPTSGRARPTDTQYF.

This clonotype was recorded a few times. This chain links TRBV7-3 with TRBJ2-3; the D gene could be TRBD1 or TRBD2 (5 bases each). There are 13 residues in the CDR3. V was clipped by 7 bases and J by 0 bases, with 8 bases between them. The germline V gene has CDR1 SGHTA and CDR2 FQGTGA. The CDR3 coding sequence is TGTGCCAGCAAGGGACCCAGCACAGATACGCAGTATTTT. It encodes CASKGPSTDTQYF.

To note about this clonotype: One end of the junction is discordant with germline, which a read error may explain. The chain employs TRBV6-1 and TRBJ1-4; D may be TRBD1 (6 bases). Germline V gene lookup returns CDR1 MNHNS and CDR2 SASEGT. The CDR3 sequence is 15 residues long. The DNA of the CDR3 is TGTGCCAGCAGTGATAGGGGGGCAACTAATAAAAAACTGTTTTTT. It codes for CASSDRGATNKKLFF.

The chain couples TRBV18 to TRBJ1-1, with a tentative D call TRBD1 (6 bases). The germline V gene encodes CDR1 KGHSH and CDR2 LQKENI. The CDR3 extends over 15 amino acids. Deletions cut 2 bases from V and 1 base from J, with 11 bases between. The CDR3 nucleotides read TGTGCCAGCTCACCATACGGGACATCGAACACTGAAGCTTTCTTT. Encoded protein: CASSPYGTSNTEAFF.

The rearrangement joins TRBV19 to TRBJ1-4, with D unclear. In germline, CDR1 is LNHDA, CDR2 SQIVND (reference sequence). CDR3 size: 16 residues. Trimming shortened V by 4 bases and J by 8 bases, and 20 bases separated the two germline ends. The CDR3 nucleotides are TGTGCCAGTAGTACCGCGACCTTTTCGGCTCGGGAAAAACTGTTTTTT. Translated: CASSTATFSAREKLFF.

The chain couples TRBV4-1 to TRBJ2-7, with D unresolved. Trimming took off 0 bases at V and 3 bases at J, with 6 bases between the two ends. The CDR3 length is 13 residues. Germline CDR1 reads MGHRA; CDR2 reads YSYEKL. The DNA of the CDR3 is TGCGCCAGCAGCCAAGAACGGATCTACGAGCAGTACTTC. Residues: CASSQERIYEQYF.

The chain has TRBV28 and TRBJ2-5; 8 positions agree with TRBD2. Germline V gene lookup returns CDR1 MDHEN and CDR2 SYDVKM. This CDR3 region has 16 residues. Germline trimming cut 5 bases from V and 6 bases from J; bases unmatched to any gene: 14. CDR3 sequence reads: CASSPATSGRLQTQYF. CDR3 nucleotides: TGTGCCAGCAGTCCCGCTACTAGCGGTAGATTGCAGACCCAGTACTTC. The whole variable domain, remainder taken from reference TRBV28 and TRBJ2-5, is DVKVTQSSRYLVKRTGEKVFLECVQDMDHENMFWYRQDPGLGLRLIYFSYDVKMKEKGDIPEGYSVSREKKERFSLILESASTNQTSMYLCASSPATSGRLQTQYFGPGTRLLVL.

Points on this clonotype: The junction does not match germline at one end; this may be a read error. The rearrangement joins TRBV3-1 to TRBJ2-7, with D possibly matching TRBD2 (5 bases). Per germline, CDR1 LGHDT and CDR2 YNNKEL (reference sequence). CDR3 length: 15 amino acids. The CDR3 reads CATSQVDWASYEQYF. The CDR3 DNA follows: TGTGCCACCAGCCAAGTGGACTGGGCGTCCTACGAGCAGTACTTC.

This clonotype was found a few times. The genes are TRBV3-1 and TRBJ2-7, with 10 bases aligning to TRBD2. V lost 5 bases, J lost 4 bases, and 8 bases stayed unmatched. There are 15 residues in the CDR3. Germline V gene data show CDR1 as LGHDT and CDR2 as YNNKEL (reference sequence). CDR3 nucleotides: TGTGCCAGCAGCTGGGGCGGACTAGCGGCTTACGAGCAGTACTTC. Translation: CASSWGGLAAYEQYF.

The genes are TRBV3-1 and TRBJ2-3; 12 nucleotides align to TRBD2. This CDR3 is built from 15 residues. Trimming removed 3 bases from V and 4 bases from J; junction bases left unmatched: 2. Germline V gene lookup returns CDR1 LGHDT and CDR2 YNNKEL (reference sequence). The DNA of the CDR3 is TGTGCCAGCAGCCAGTCTAGCGGGAGGGCAGATACGCAGTATTTT. Encoded protein: CASSQSSGRADTQYF.

In this sample, this clonotype turned up many times. The CDR3 protein is CASSSSPTGELFF. The DNA of the CDR3 is TGTGCCAGCAGTTCCAGCCCCACCGGGGAGCTGTTTTTT. The chain couples TRBV12-3 or TRBV12-4 to TRBJ2-2; D unresolved. The length of the CDR3 is 13 residues. Trimming took off 4 bases at V and 4 bases at J, with 7 bases between the two ends.

V is TRBV29-1 and J is TRBJ2-3; 9 bases fit TRBD2. The V gene's germline CDR1 is SQVTM and CDR2 ANQGSEA. V was pared by 6 bases and J by 2 bases, with 9 bases of the junction left unmatched. CDR3 length equals 15 residues. CDR3 residues: CSVPLSGSDTDTQYF. CDR3 DNA sequence: TGCAGCGTCCCTCTTAGCGGGAGTGACACAGATACGCAGTATTTT.

The rearrangement uses TRBV7-9 and TRBJ2-1; 10 bases match TRBD2. The J segment lost 5 bases and the V segment lost 6 bases, leaving 13 bases of the junction unmatched. This CDR3 is 17 amino acids long. Germline-derived CDR1 and CDR2 are SEHNR and FQNEAQ (reference sequence). CDR3 amino acids: CASSLPSSGSINNEQFF. In nucleotides, the CDR3 is TGTGCCAGCAGTTTGCCTTCTAGCGGGAGTATCAACAATGAGCAGTTCTTC.

The sample holds a few counts of this clonotype. The CDR3 DNA is TGCAGCGTAGCTCCGCCGGGAGGAGCATGGGATACGCAGTATTTT. Translating gives CSVAPPGGAWDTQYF. The rearrangement links TRBV29-1 to TRBJ2-3; 7 nucleotides line up with TRBD2. Germline V CDR1 and CDR2: SQVTM, ANQGSEA. There are 15 residues in the CDR3. The J segment lost 6 bases and the V segment lost 6 bases, leaving 15 bases of the junction unmatched.

J is TRBJ2-1 and V is TRBV4-2; 8 nucleotides match TRBD2. From germline, CDR1 is LGHNA and CDR2 YNFKEQ. CDR3 length: 16 amino acids. Losses at the gene ends were 1 base for V and 7 bases for J; bases not matched to a gene: 9. The CDR3 sequence is CASSQGGAGTSNEQFF. As DNA, the CDR3 is TGTGCCAGCAGCCAAGGTGGGGCCGGGACTAGTAATGAGCAGTTCTTC.